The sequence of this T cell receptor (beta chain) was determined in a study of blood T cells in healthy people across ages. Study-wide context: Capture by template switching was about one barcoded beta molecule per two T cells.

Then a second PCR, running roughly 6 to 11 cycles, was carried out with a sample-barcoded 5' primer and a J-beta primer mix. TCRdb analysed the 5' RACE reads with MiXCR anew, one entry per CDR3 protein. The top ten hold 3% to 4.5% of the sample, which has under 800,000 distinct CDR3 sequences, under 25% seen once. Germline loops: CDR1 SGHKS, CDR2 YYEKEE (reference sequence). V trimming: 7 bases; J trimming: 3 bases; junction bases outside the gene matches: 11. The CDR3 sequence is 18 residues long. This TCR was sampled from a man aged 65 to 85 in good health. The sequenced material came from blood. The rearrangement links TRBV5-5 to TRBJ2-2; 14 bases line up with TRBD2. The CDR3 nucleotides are TGTGCCAGCGCCTCCGGGACTAGCGGGAGTCAACACACCGGGGAGCTGTTTTTT. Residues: CASASGTSGSQHTGELFF.